This T cell receptor beta chain was profiled in a study of blood T cell repertoires in COVID-19. Generated by immunoSEQ multiplex PCR, the TCRdb table keeps only in-frame clones and is missing some. The sample has roughly 180,000 clones; more than 70% are singletons. This CDR3 region has 12 residues. Germline V gene sequence: CDR1 SGHRS, CDR2 YFSETQ. V was trimmed by 3 bases and J by 8 bases, leaving 9 bases between them. This clone occurred once. Recovered status in Cohort 3 required two negative PCRs, clearance, or symptom resolution. V and J are TRBV5-1 and TRBJ2-1; D uncertain. This receptor was taken from a man aged 60-69 years who had recovered from COVID-19. The material sequenced was PBMCs or T cells enriched from blood (not recorded which). The CDR3 coding sequence is TGCGCCAGCAGCTCCCGGTTCGATGAGCAGTTCTTC. Translating gives CASSSRFDEQFF.